These 30 T cell receptor beta chains were sequenced from one sample in a study of radiation and T cells in renal cell carcinoma. The sample's time point: blood 4 weeks post-SBRT, at nephrectomy. Treatment here: 15 Gy SBRT to primary tumor, nephrectomy 4 weeks later. Assay used: immunoSEQ multiplex PCR; TCRdb lists only in-frame clones, some missing. The data hold roughly 92,000 clones, with approximately 82% observed a single time. Sequencing used blood, obtained from a patient whose treatment included radiotherapy and nephrectomy. The receptors originated from a man aged 55 to 69 with renal cell carcinoma.

The chain combines TRBV14 with TRBJ2-7; TRBD1 might be the D (6 bases). The length of the CDR3 is 14 residues. The germline gives CDR1 SGHDN, CDR2 FVKESK. V lost 4 bases and J lost 6, with 16 bases in between. CDR3 nucleotides: TGTGCCAGCAGCCCCCGACAGGTCCTCGGCGAGCAGTACTTC. Protein product: CASSPRQVLGEQYF.

The CDR3 DNA reads TGCGCCAGCAGCACAGACAGGGGAAACACCATATATTTT. Residues: CASSTDRGNTIYF. The J gene is TRBJ1-3, the V gene TRBV5-1; tentatively, D is TRBD1 (6 bases). CDR1 and CDR2 from the germline V gene are SGHRS and YFSETQ. The length of the CDR3 is 13 residues. V was trimmed by 4 bases and J by 4 bases, leaving 9 bases between them.

The chain carries TRBV4-1 and TRBJ1-4; 9 bases map to TRBD1. The CDR3 sequence is 15 residues long. Germline assignment: CDR1 MGHRA and CDR2 YSYEKL. The V segment lost 4 bases and the J segment 8 bases; nucleotides outside the gene matches: 8. The DNA of the CDR3 is TGCGCCAGCAGCCTGGCCGGGACAGGGAGGGAAAAACTGTTTTTT. Protein product: CASSLAGTGREKLFF.

V usage is TRBV7-9 and J usage is TRBJ2-7, with D hard to call. V was clipped by 1 base and J by 3 bases, with 4 bases between them. This CDR3 comprises 12 residues. CDR1 and CDR2 from the germline V gene are SEHNR and FQNEAQ (reference sequence). The CDR3: CASSLVHYEQYF. As DNA, the CDR3 is TGTGCCAGCAGCTTAGTTCACTACGAGCAGTACTTC.

J is TRBJ2-7 and V is TRBV5-5; no clear D gene. Trimming shortened V by 6 bases and J by 1 base, and 11 bases separated the two germline ends. CDR1 and CDR2 from the germline V gene are SGHKS and YYEKEE (reference sequence). The CDR3 has 13 residues. DNA of the CDR3: TGTGCCAGCACCCCTCGGGCTTCCTACGAGCAGTACTTC. It specifies CASTPRASYEQYF.

This chain joins TRBV6-5 and TRBJ2-1; tentatively, D is TRBD2 (6 bases). The CDR3 covers 13 residues. The germline CDR1 and CDR2 sequences are MNHEY and SVGAGI. The germline V and J ends were trimmed by 6 bases and 6 bases, with 12 bases remaining between them. The CDR3 loop reads CASSPHGSNEQFF. For the CDR3, the DNA is TGTGCCAGCAGCCCCCACGGGAGCAATGAGCAGTTCTTC.

The chain recombines TRBV10-1 with TRBJ1-1; tentatively, D is TRBD1 (5 bases). Trimming took off 11 bases at V and 1 base at J, with 20 bases between the two ends. The CDR3 has 15 residues. The germline V gene encodes CDR1 WNHNN and CDR2 SYGVQD (reference sequence). CDR3 nucleotides: TGCGCCCCCAGAGGAGGGGTTTTCTCGAACACTGAAGCTTTCTTT. Its protein product is CAPRGGVFSNTEAFF.

V and J are TRBV7-9 and TRBJ2-7, with D perhaps TRBD1 (6 bases). The CDR3 contains 13 residues. The germline gives CDR1 SEHNR, CDR2 FQNEAQ (reference sequence). The ends were cut back, 5 bases at V and 1 base at J, with 9 bases in the middle. Here the CDR3 reads CASSPTGSYEQYF. CDR3 nucleotide sequence: TGTGCCAGCAGCCCAACAGGGTCCTACGAGCAGTACTTC.

This chain uses TRBV18 with TRBJ2-3; TRBD2 matches at 14 bases. V gave up 8 bases and J gave up 6 bases; unmatched junction bases: 10. Germline lookup yields CDR1 KGHSH and CDR2 LQKENI. This CDR3 is built from 16 residues. This CDR3 is CASRGIGLAGGDTQYF. The CDR3 DNA follows: TGTGCCAGCCGAGGTATTGGACTAGCGGGAGGTGATACGCAGTATTTT.

The chain uses TRBV27 and TRBJ2-7, with 8 bases matching TRBD1. Germline V gene data show CDR1 as MNHEY and CDR2 as SMNVEV (reference sequence). V shed 6 bases and J 3 bases; nucleotides not matched to a gene: 10. The CDR3 sequence is 15 residues long. The DNA of the CDR3 is TGTGCCAGCAGCCACTCCCAGGGGGCAGGCTACGAGCAGTACTTC. It is translated as CASSHSQGAGYEQYF.

This rearrangement joins TRBV2 to TRBJ2-3, with TRBD1 matching 8 bases. Trimming took 6 bases from V and 2 from J; bases not matched to a gene: 13. Germline assignment: CDR1 SNHLY and CDR2 FYNNEI. The CDR3 length is 17 residues. DNA for the CDR3: TGTGCCAGCAGGAAAGTACCCGGGACAGGTACCACAGATACGCAGTATTTT. Translating it yields CASRKVPGTGTTDTQYF.

The chain links TRBV9 to TRBJ1-2, with 7 bases lining up with TRBD1. Germline V lookup: CDR1 SGDLS, CDR2 YYNGEE. With 5 bases clipped from V and 5 bases from J, the junction kept 9 bases outside the gene matches. The CDR3 runs to 14 residues. The CDR3 loop is CASSARTGDYGYTF. In nucleotides, the CDR3 is TGTGCCAGCAGTGCCCGGACAGGTGATTATGGCTACACCTTC.

A remark on this clone: The sample has other DNA sequences that encode this CDR3 too. This chain uses TRBV30 with TRBJ2-1; D is perhaps TRBD2 (7 bases). The V and J ends lost 0 bases and 0 bases respectively, with 12 bases between them. The CDR3 sequence is 16 residues long. In germline, CDR1 is GTSNPN, CDR2 SVGIG (reference sequence). The CDR3 DNA is TGTGCCTGGAGTGTGCGGGGGCTCAGCTCCTACAATGAGCAGTTCTTC. This sequence encodes CAWSVRGLSSYNEQFF.

The chain joins TRBV11-3 to TRBJ2-2, with a weak D call TRBD2 (5 bases). CDR3 length equals 16 residues. Germline values: CDR1 SGHNT, CDR2 YENEEA. V lost 8 bases, J lost 0 bases, and 16 bases lay in between. CDR3 DNA sequence: TGTGCCAGCTCCCGAGGAGAGGGCCCGAACACCGGGGAGCTGTTTTTT. Protein sequence: CASSRGEGPNTGELFF.

This sequence joins TRBV4-2 and TRBJ2-4; D is undetermined. CDR1 LGHNA and CDR2 YNFKEQ come from the germline V gene. V lost 1 base, J lost 5 bases, and 12 bases lay in between. The CDR3 contains 15 residues. The CDR3 DNA is TGTGCCAGCAGCCAAGTCGCGCGGTTCGAAAACATTCAGTACTTC. Residues: CASSQVARFENIQYF.

V is TRBV28 and J is TRBJ2-3; D remains unclear. The V and J ends lost 5 bases and 6 bases respectively, with 9 bases between them. CDR3 size: 12 residues. Germline V gives CDR1 MDHEN, CDR2 SYDVKM. CDR3 region: CASSPSSDTQYF. Written as DNA, the CDR3 is TGTGCCAGCAGTCCGTCGTCGGATACGCAGTATTTT.

The chain uses TRBV27 and TRBJ2-1; possible D gene TRBD2, 5 bases. CDR1 is MNHEY, CDR2 SMNVEV, per germline (reference sequence). The CDR3 runs 12 residues. The germline V and J ends were trimmed by 4 bases and 5 bases, with 6 bases remaining between them. This CDR3 is CASSSRDNEQFF. CDR3 bases: TGTGCCAGCAGTTCGAGGGACAATGAGCAGTTCTTC.

The chain is built from TRBV29-1 and TRBJ2-5, with 9 bases aligning to TRBD1. CDR3 size: 13 residues. Germline CDR1 is SQVTM and CDR2 is ANQGSEA. The V segment lost 6 bases and the J segment 5 bases; nucleotides outside the gene matches: 7. The CDR3 nucleotides read TGCAGCGTGCCGACAGGGGGTGCGGAGACCCAGTACTTC. It specifies CSVPTGGAETQYF.

This sequence joins TRBV9 and TRBJ2-3, with D hard to call. Trimming stripped 3 bases from V and 2 bases from J, with 13 bases between. Germline loops: CDR1 SGDLS, CDR2 YYNGEE. The CDR3 is 15 amino acids. CDR3 amino acids: CASSAAGLLTDTQYF. In DNA, the CDR3 is TGTGCCAGCAGCGCGGCAGGTCTTCTCACAGATACGCAGTATTTT. Based on the CDR3 plus reference TRBV9 and TRBJ2-3, the full variable domain is DSGVTQTPKHLITATGQRVTLRCSPRSGDLSVYWYQQSLDQGLQFLIQYYNGEERAKGNILERFSAQQFPDLHSELNLSSLELGDSALYFCASSAAGLLTDTQYFGPGTRLTVL.

This chain links TRBV19 with TRBJ2-7, with 7 positions matching TRBD2. The J segment lost 3 bases and the V segment lost 3 bases, leaving 5 bases of the junction unmatched. Germline CDR1 LNHDA, CDR2 SQIVND (reference sequence). The CDR3 sequence is 14 residues long. The chain's CDR3 is CASSMGGIGYEQYF. CDR3 DNA: TGTGCCAGTAGTATGGGGGGGATTGGCTACGAGCAGTACTTC.

The chain employs TRBV30 and TRBJ2-2; D is perhaps TRBD2 (6 bases). The CDR3 runs to 13 residues. Per germline, CDR1 GTSNPN and CDR2 SVGIG (reference sequence). Deletions cut 3 bases from V and 9 bases from J, with 14 bases between. CDR3: CAWRAGPPRELFF. The DNA for the CDR3 is TGTGCCTGGAGAGCGGGCCCCCCGAGGGAGCTGTTTTTT.

Of note for this clone: One junction end does not reproduce the germline sequence, and a read error may be involved. The V call is TRBV2, the J call TRBJ2-7; D is uncertain. Germline V gene data show CDR1 as SNHLY and CDR2 as FYNNEI. The CDR3 is 12 amino acids. The CDR3 sequence is CASSPTSSNPPF. The CDR3 DNA is TGTGCCAGCAGTCCCACGAGCAGCAACCCCCCCTTC.

J is TRBJ1-1 and V is TRBV6-1, with 7 bases matching TRBD1. CDR3 size: 13 residues. V lost 6 bases and J lost 0; bases outside the gene matches: 1. Germline V lookup: CDR1 MNHNS, CDR2 SASEGT. In DNA form, the CDR3 reads TGTGCCAGCAGCGGACAGGTGAACACTGAAGCTTTCTTT. As protein: CASSGQVNTEAFF.

The gene calls are TRBV18 and TRBJ2-7, with 9 bases matching TRBD1. The CDR3 runs to 15 residues. Germline CDR1 KGHSH, CDR2 LQKENI. Trimming at V came to 1 base and at J to 7 bases, leaving 8 bases not matched to a gene. CDR3 bases: TGTGCCAGCTCACCACGAACCACAGGGGGCTGGGAGCAGTACTTC. This codes for CASSPRTTGGWEQYF.

This clone came up a few times. V and J are TRBV7-5 and TRBJ2-1; the table calls TRBD2, which could not be checked here. TRBV7-5 has pseudogene status. The CDR3 extends over 15 amino acids. The CDR3 region is CVRSPEGGVADEQFF. The CDR3 DNA is TGTGTCAGAAGCCCGGAGGGAGGTGTTGCGGATGAGCAGTTCTTC.

This chain uses TRBV15 with TRBJ2-5; 12 nucleotides match TRBD2. J gave up 2 bases and V 6 bases, and 13 bases lay outside the gene matches. CDR3 length: 18 amino acids. Germline V CDR1 and CDR2: LNHNV, YYDKDF (reference sequence). The CDR3, as DNA: TGTGCCACCAGGAACGGACTAGCGGGGCCCAGAGCACAAGAGACCCAGTACTTC. Its protein is CATRNGLAGPRAQETQYF.

The rearrangement uses TRBV15 and TRBJ2-1; either TRBD1 or TRBD2 may supply D (5 bases each). In germline, CDR1 is LNHNV, CDR2 YYDKDF (reference sequence). The CDR3 is made up of 16 amino acids. V dropped 5 bases and J dropped 0 bases, with 14 bases sitting between them. This chain's CDR3 is CATSSLGESSYNEQFF. The CDR3 bases are TGTGCCACCAGCTCCCTGGGGGAGAGCTCCTACAATGAGCAGTTCTTC.

This chain connects TRBV10-3 to TRBJ2-1; TRBD1 matches 9 bases. Germline CDR1 and CDR2: ENHRY and SYGVKD. Trimming cost V 11 bases and J 5 bases; bases outside gene matches: 7. The CDR3 runs to 13 residues. DNA of the CDR3: TGTGCCTCCTGGGACAGGGCGGACAATGAGCAGTTCTTC. Translated, it gives CASWDRADNEQFF.

The J gene is TRBJ1-3, the V gene TRBV7-9; D is uncertain. The CDR3 sequence is 13 residues long. Germline V CDR1 and CDR2: SEHNR, FQNEAQ (reference sequence). Trimming pared 1 base from V and 3 bases from J, leaving 4 bases between. The CDR3 reads CASSLESGNTIYF. The DNA of the CDR3 is TGTGCCAGCAGCTTAGAGAGTGGAAACACCATATATTTT.

The chain has TRBV29-1 and TRBJ2-5, with a possible D match to TRBD2 (6 bases). Germline V CDR1 and CDR2: SQVTM, ANQGSEA. Between the trimmed V and J ends, which lost 0 bases and 5 bases, there was a span of 10 bases. The CDR3 is made up of 13 amino acids. The CDR3 nucleotides read TGCAGCGTTGAAGATCGGGGGAGGGAGACCCAGTACTTC. Translating it yields CSVEDRGRETQYF.